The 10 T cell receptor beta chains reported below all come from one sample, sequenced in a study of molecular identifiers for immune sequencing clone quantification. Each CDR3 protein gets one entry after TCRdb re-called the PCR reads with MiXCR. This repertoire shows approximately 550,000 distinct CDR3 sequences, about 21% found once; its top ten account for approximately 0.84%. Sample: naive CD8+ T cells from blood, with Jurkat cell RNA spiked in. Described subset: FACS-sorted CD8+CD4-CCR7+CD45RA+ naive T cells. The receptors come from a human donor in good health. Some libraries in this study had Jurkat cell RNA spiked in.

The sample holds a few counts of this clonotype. The CDR3 DNA reads as TGTGCCAGCAGCTTAGACTTGTCCCGGAGGGCCTACGAGCAGTACTTC. It translates to CASSLDLSRRAYEQYF. J is TRBJ2-7 and V is TRBV7-2, with D possibly TRBD2 on 6 matching bases. V lost 1 base and J 2 bases, leaving 15 bases between the germline ends. The CDR3 totals 16 residues. CDR1 and CDR2 (germline): SGHTA, FQGNSA.

CDR3 bases: TGCAGCGTGGGGGACCCGTCGAATGAGCAGTTCTTC. Encoded protein: CSVGDPSNEQFF. The chain has TRBV29-1 and TRBJ2-1; D may be TRBD1 or TRBD2 (5 bases each). There are 12 residues in the CDR3. Deletions cut 6 bases from V and 7 bases from J, with 13 bases between. In germline, CDR1 is SQVTM, CDR2 ANQGSEA.

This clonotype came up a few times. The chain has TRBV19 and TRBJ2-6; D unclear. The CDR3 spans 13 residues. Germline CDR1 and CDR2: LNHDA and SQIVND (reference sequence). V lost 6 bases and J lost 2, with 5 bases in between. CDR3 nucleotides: TGTGCCAGTAGCGGTGCTGGGGCCAACGTCCTGACTTTC. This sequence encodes CASSGAGANVLTF.

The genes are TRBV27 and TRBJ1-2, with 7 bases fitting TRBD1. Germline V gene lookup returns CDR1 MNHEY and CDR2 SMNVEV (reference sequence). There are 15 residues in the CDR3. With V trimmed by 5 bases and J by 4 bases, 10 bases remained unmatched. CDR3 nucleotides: TGTGCCAGCAGTCCGTCGACAGGGTCCCTCTATGGCTACACCTTC. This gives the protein CASSPSTGSLYGYTF.

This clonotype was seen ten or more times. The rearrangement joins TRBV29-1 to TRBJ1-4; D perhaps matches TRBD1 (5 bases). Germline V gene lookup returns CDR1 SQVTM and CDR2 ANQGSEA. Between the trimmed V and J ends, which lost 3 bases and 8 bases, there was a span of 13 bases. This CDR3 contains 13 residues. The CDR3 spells CSVEAGLEEKLFF. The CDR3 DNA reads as TGCAGCGTTGAGGCAGGGTTAGAAGAAAAACTGTTTTTT.

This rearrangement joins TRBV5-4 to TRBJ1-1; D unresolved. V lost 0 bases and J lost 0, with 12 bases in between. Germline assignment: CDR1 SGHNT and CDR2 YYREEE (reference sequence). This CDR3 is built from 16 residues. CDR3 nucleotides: TGTGCCAGCAGCTTGGGAGGGCGGGCGATGAACACTGAAGCTTTCTTT. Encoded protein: CASSLGGRAMNTEAFF.

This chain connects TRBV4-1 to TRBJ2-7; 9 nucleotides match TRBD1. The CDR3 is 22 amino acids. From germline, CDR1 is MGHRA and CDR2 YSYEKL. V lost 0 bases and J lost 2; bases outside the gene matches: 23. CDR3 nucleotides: TGCGCCAGCAGCCAAGATACCCCCAGTGGAAGTCCGGGACAGGGCTTCACCTACGAGCAGTACTTC. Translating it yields CASSQDTPSGSPGQGFTYEQYF.

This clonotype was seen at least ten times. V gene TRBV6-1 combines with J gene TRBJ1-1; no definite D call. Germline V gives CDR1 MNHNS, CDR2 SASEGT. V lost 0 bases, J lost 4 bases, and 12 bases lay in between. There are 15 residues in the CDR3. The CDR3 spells CASSEALGYSTEAFF. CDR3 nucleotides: TGTGCCAGCAGTGAAGCGCTGGGATATAGCACTGAAGCTTTCTTT.

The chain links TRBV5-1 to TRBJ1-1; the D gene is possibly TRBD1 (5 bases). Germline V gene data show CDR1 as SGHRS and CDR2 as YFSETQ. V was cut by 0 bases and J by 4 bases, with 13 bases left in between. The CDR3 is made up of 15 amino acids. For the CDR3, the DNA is TGCGCCAGCAGCTTGGGTGTGAGGGGAGGCACTGAAGCTTTCTTT. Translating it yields CASSLGVRGGTEAFF.

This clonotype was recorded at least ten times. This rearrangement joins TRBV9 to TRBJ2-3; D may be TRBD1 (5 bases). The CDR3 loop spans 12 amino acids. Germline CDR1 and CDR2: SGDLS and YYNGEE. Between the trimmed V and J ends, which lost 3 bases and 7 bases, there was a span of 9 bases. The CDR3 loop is CASSGGGNTQYF. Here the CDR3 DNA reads TGTGCCAGCAGCGGGGGCGGCAATACGCAGTATTTT.